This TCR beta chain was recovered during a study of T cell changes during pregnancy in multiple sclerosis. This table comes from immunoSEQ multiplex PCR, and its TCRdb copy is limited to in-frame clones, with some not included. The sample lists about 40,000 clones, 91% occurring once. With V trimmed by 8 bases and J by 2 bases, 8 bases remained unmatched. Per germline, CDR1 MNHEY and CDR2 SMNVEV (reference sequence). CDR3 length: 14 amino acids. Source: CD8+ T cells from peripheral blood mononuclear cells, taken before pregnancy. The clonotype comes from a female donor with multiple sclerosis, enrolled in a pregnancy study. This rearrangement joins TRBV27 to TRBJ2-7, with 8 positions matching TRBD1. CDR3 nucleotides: TGTGCCAGCCAACTCGGACAGGGCCCCTACGAGCAGTACTTC. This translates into CASQLGQGPYEQYF.